The rows below give T cell receptor beta chains drawn from one sample of a study of blood T cell repertoires in COVID-19. Sequencing was performed with immunoSEQ multiplex PCR; in TCRdb, only in-frame clones are kept and a portion is missing. The sample has about 68,000 clones, roughly nine tenths seen once; the top ten hold 2.7%. The sequencing sample was made of peripheral blood. These receptor sequences come from a man aged 50 to 59 with acute or convalescent COVID-19. The CDR3 runs from the conserved cysteine through the conserved F or W. The order of the fields is CDR3 protein, CDR3 DNA, V gene, D gene, clone size, J gene. D genes are given only for firm matches. Only some rows state a clone size, as once, few, many or a class for expanded clones.

CDR3 protein: CASSQGGTRNEQFF; CDR3 DNA: TGTGCCAGCAGCCAAGGCGGGACTAGAAATGAGCAGTTCTTC; V gene: TRBV3-1/TRBV3-2; D gene: TRBD2; clone size: .; J gene: TRBJ2-1
CDR3 protein: CASRATGISGNTIYF; CDR3 DNA: TGTGCCAGCAGGGCGACAGGGATCTCTGGAAACACCATATATTTT; V gene: TRBV6-5; D gene: TRBD1; clone size: .; J gene: TRBJ1-3
CDR3 protein: CASSTIGGTPAGEQFF; CDR3 DNA: TGTGCCAGTAGTACGATAGGAGGGACGCCTGCGGGTGAGCAGTTCTTC; V gene: TRBV19; D gene: .; clone size: .; J gene: TRBJ2-1
CDR3 protein: CASSMSHGQNSPLHF; CDR3 DNA: TGTGCCAGTAGTATGTCTCATGGACAAAATTCACCCCTCCACTTT; V gene: TRBV19; D gene: .; clone size: .; J gene: TRBJ1-6
CDR3 protein: CASSWGGNNEQFF; CDR3 DNA: TGTGCCAGCAGTTGGGGGGGAAACAATGAGCAGTTCTTC; V gene: TRBV6-2/TRBV6-3; D gene: TRBD2; clone size: .; J gene: TRBJ2-1
CDR3 protein: CASSYSSAGMDTQYF; CDR3 DNA: TGTGCCAGCAGTTACTCGAGCGCGGGGATGGATACGCAGTATTTT; V gene: TRBV6-5; D gene: .; clone size: .; J gene: TRBJ2-3
CDR3 protein: CATSDSTPDQPQHF; CDR3 DNA: TGTGCCACCAGTGATTCAACACCAGATCAGCCCCAGCATTTT; V gene: TRBV24-1; D gene: .; clone size: .; J gene: TRBJ1-5
CDR3 protein: CASSWGQGDYGYTF; CDR3 DNA: TGTGCCAGCAGCTGGGGACAGGGTGACTATGGCTACACCTTC; V gene: TRBV7-8; D gene: TRBD1; clone size: .; J gene: TRBJ1-2
CDR3 protein: CSVKQGLQLGNTEAFF; CDR3 DNA: TGCAGCGTAAAACAGGGCCTTCAACTTGGGAACACTGAAGCTTTCTTT; V gene: TRBV29-1; D gene: .; clone size: .; J gene: TRBJ1-1
CDR3 protein: CASSQRGHLLSGANVLTF; CDR3 DNA: TGTGCCAGCAGCCAGAGGGGACACCTGCTCTCTGGGGCCAACGTCCTGACTTTC; V gene: TRBV3-1/TRBV3-2; D gene: .; clone size: .; J gene: TRBJ2-6
CDR3 protein: CASSTPPYEQYF; CDR3 DNA: TGTGCCAGTAGCACTCCTCCCTACGAGCAGTACTTC; V gene: TRBV19; D gene: .; clone size: .; J gene: TRBJ2-7
CDR3 protein: CAISAGGVSNQPQHF; CDR3 DNA: TGTGCCATCAGTGCCGGCGGGGTTAGCAATCAGCCCCAGCATTTT; V gene: TRBV10-3; D gene: .; clone size: once; J gene: TRBJ1-5
CDR3 protein: CASSLGQGPYNEQFF; CDR3 DNA: TGTGCCAGCAGCTTGGGTCAGGGGCCATACAATGAGCAGTTCTTC; V gene: TRBV5-5; D gene: .; clone size: .; J gene: TRBJ2-1
CDR3 protein: CASSVGGEYQETQYF; CDR3 DNA: TGTGCCAGCAGCGTCGGGGGAGAGTACCAAGAGACCCAGTACTTC; V gene: TRBV7-2; D gene: .; clone size: .; J gene: TRBJ2-5
CDR3 protein: CASSSTDQPQHF; CDR3 DNA: TGTGCCAGCAGCTCGACAGATCAGCCCCAGCATTTT; V gene: TRBV5-5; D gene: .; clone size: .; J gene: TRBJ1-5
CDR3 protein: CASSPQLQNAATNEKLFF; CDR3 DNA: TGTGCCAGCTCACCACAGTTACAGAACGCCGCAACTAATGAAAAACTGTTTTTT; V gene: TRBV18; D gene: .; clone size: .; J gene: TRBJ1-4
CDR3 protein: CASGRPGTASYEQYF; CDR3 DNA: TGTGCCAGCGGCCGCCCCGGGACAGCCTCCTACGAGCAGTACTTC; V gene: TRBV7-2; D gene: TRBD1; clone size: .; J gene: TRBJ2-7
CDR3 protein: CASSPGRASLSTDTQYF; CDR3 DNA: TGCGCCAGCAGCCCGGGAAGGGCTAGCCTTAGCACAGATACGCAGTATTTT; V gene: TRBV10-1; D gene: .; clone size: .; J gene: TRBJ2-3
CDR3 protein: CASSTRGGTGYTGELFF; CDR3 DNA: TGCGCCAGCAGCACGCGGGGAGGGACAGGTTACACCGGGGAGCTGTTTTTT; V gene: TRBV5-1; D gene: .; clone size: .; J gene: TRBJ2-2
CDR3 protein: CASSPTGVYNSPLHF; CDR3 DNA: TGTGCCAGCTCACCGACAGGGGTTTATAATTCACCCCTCCACTTT; V gene: TRBV18; D gene: TRBD1; clone size: .; J gene: TRBJ1-6
CDR3 protein: CASNPPGSAHSINGYTF; CDR3 DNA: TGTGCCAGCAACCCACCGGGATCTGCCCATTCTATTAATGGCTACACCTTC; V gene: TRBV7-2; D gene: .; clone size: .; J gene: TRBJ1-2
CDR3 protein: CASSHGPSYGYTF; CDR3 DNA: TGCGCCAGCAGCCATGGTCCTAGCTATGGCTACACCTTC; V gene: TRBV4-3; D gene: .; clone size: .; J gene: TRBJ1-2
CDR3 protein: CASSEPGLGDEQFF; CDR3 DNA: TGTGCCAGCAGTGAACCGGGACTAGGTGATGAGCAGTTCTTC; V gene: TRBV27; D gene: TRBD2; clone size: .; J gene: TRBJ2-1
CDR3 protein: CASGTGDILGTIYF; CDR3 DNA: TGTGCCAGCGGGACAGGAGATATTTTGGGCACCATATATTTT; V gene: TRBV6-5; D gene: TRBD1; clone size: .; J gene: TRBJ1-3
CDR3 protein: CASSLRGSNQPQHF; CDR3 DNA: TGTGCCAGCAGCCTTAGGGGGAGCAATCAGCCCCAGCATTTT; V gene: TRBV3-1/TRBV3-2; D gene: .; clone size: .; J gene: TRBJ1-5
CDR3 protein: CASRPLGTGGEKLFF; CDR3 DNA: TGTGCCAGCCGCCCCCTCGGGACAGGGGGTGAAAAACTGTTTTTT; V gene: TRBV28; D gene: TRBD1; clone size: once; J gene: TRBJ1-4
CDR3 protein: CSATLATSTDTQYF; CDR3 DNA: TGCAGCGCCACCTTAGCGACAAGCACAGATACGCAGTATTTT; V gene: TRBV29-1; D gene: .; clone size: few; J gene: TRBJ2-3
CDR3 protein: CASEVAGGPTDEQFF; CDR3 DNA: TGTGCCAGCGAGGTTGCGGGAGGCCCGACAGATGAGCAGTTCTTC; V gene: TRBV11-3; D gene: TRBD2; clone size: .; J gene: TRBJ2-1
CDR3 protein: CASTPPGGDEQYF; CDR3 DNA: TGTGCCAGCACCCCCCCAGGGGGCGACGAGCAGTACTTC; V gene: TRBV6-5; D gene: TRBD1; clone size: .; J gene: TRBJ2-7
CDR3 protein: CASSPTGDTQYF; CDR3 DNA: TGTGCCAGCAGCCCGACAGGGGATACGCAGTATTTT; V gene: TRBV14; D gene: TRBD1; clone size: .; J gene: TRBJ2-3
CDR3 protein: CASSFLQGGETQYF; CDR3 DNA: TGTGCCAGCAGCTTTCTGCAGGGAGGAGAGACCCAGTACTTC; V gene: TRBV7-9; D gene: .; clone size: .; J gene: TRBJ2-5
CDR3 protein: CASSQGSTGNNSPLHF; CDR3 DNA: TGTGCCAGCAGCCAAGGTTCCACAGGGAATAATTCACCCCTCCACTTT; V gene: TRBV3-1/TRBV3-2; D gene: .; clone size: few; J gene: TRBJ1-6
CDR3 protein: CATSDPWSGSYEQYF; CDR3 DNA: TGTGCCACCAGTGACCCCTGGTCGGGTTCCTACGAGCAGTACTTC; V gene: TRBV24-1; D gene: .; clone size: once; J gene: TRBJ2-7
CDR3 protein: CASSYTQVLESRGYTF; CDR3 DNA: TGTGCCAGCAGTTACACACAGGTTCTCGAGTCCCGTGGCTACACCTTC; V gene: TRBV6-2/TRBV6-3; D gene: .; clone size: .; J gene: TRBJ1-2
CDR3 protein: CASSLVVGTRLNNEQFF; CDR3 DNA: TGTGCCAGCAGCTTAGTTGTAGGGACTCGCCTTAACAATGAGCAGTTCTTC; V gene: TRBV7-8; D gene: .; clone size: .; J gene: TRBJ2-1
CDR3 protein: CASSLRGRGFADEKLFF; CDR3 DNA: TGCGCCAGCAGCCTCCGTGGCAGGGGGTTTGCTGACGAAAAACTGTTTTTT; V gene: TRBV5-1; D gene: TRBD1; clone size: .; J gene: TRBJ1-4
CDR3 protein: CASSFFLAGEDTQYF; CDR3 DNA: TGTGCCAGCAGCTTTTTCCTAGCGGGAGAAGATACGCAGTATTTT; V gene: TRBV5-6; D gene: TRBD2; clone size: .; J gene: TRBJ2-3
CDR3 protein: CASSGERTSGSYNEQFF; CDR3 DNA: TGCGCCAGCAGTGGAGAGAGGACTAGCGGGAGTTACAATGAGCAGTTCTTC; V gene: TRBV10-1; D gene: TRBD2; clone size: .; J gene: TRBJ2-1
CDR3 protein: CASSPHGGARYNEQFF; CDR3 DNA: TGTGCCAGCAGTCCCCATGGGGGGGCCCGATACAATGAGCAGTTCTTC; V gene: TRBV28; D gene: .; clone size: .; J gene: TRBJ2-1
CDR3 protein: CASSIGQGTYEQYF; CDR3 DNA: TGTGCCAGTAGTATCGGACAGGGGACCTACGAGCAGTACTTC; V gene: TRBV19; D gene: TRBD1; clone size: .; J gene: TRBJ2-7
CDR3 protein: CASSLLAGDRAEQFF; CDR3 DNA: TGTGCCAGCAGCTTGCTAGCGGGAGATCGGGCTGAGCAGTTCTTC; V gene: TRBV11-3; D gene: TRBD2; clone size: .; J gene: TRBJ2-1
CDR3 protein: CASSFRGRGAFF; CDR3 DNA: TGTGCCAGCTCATTCAGGGGACGGGGTGCTTTCTTT; V gene: TRBV19; D gene: .; clone size: .; J gene: TRBJ1-1
CDR3 protein: CASSPRTRVTSGMSTDTQYF; CDR3 DNA: TGTGCCAGCTCACCCAGGACTAGGGTGACTAGCGGGATGAGCACAGATACGCAGTATTTT; V gene: TRBV18; D gene: TRBD2; clone size: .; J gene: TRBJ2-3
CDR3 protein: CSVGGLAGGRPTGELFF; CDR3 DNA: TGCAGCGTTGGGGGACTAGCGGGAGGGCGTCCAACCGGGGAGCTGTTTTTT; V gene: TRBV29-1; D gene: TRBD2; clone size: .; J gene: TRBJ2-2
CDR3 protein: CASSGTTSGISYNEQFF; CDR3 DNA: TGTGCCAGCAGTGGGACGACTAGCGGGATCTCCTACAATGAGCAGTTCTTC; V gene: TRBV2; D gene: TRBD2; clone size: .; J gene: TRBJ2-1
CDR3 protein: CAWSRPTSVRETQYF; CDR3 DNA: TGTGCCTGGAGTCGCCCCACTAGCGTCAGAGAGACCCAGTACTTC; V gene: TRBV30; D gene: TRBD2; clone size: .; J gene: TRBJ2-5
CDR3 protein: CASSHGLPNTGELFF; CDR3 DNA: TGTGCCAGCAGCCACGGTCTACCGAACACCGGGGAGCTGTTTTTT; V gene: TRBV6-6; D gene: .; clone size: .; J gene: TRBJ2-2
CDR3 protein: CAWSAEAGVATNEKLFF; CDR3 DNA: TGTGCCTGGAGTGCAGAGGCGGGGGTTGCAACTAATGAAAAACTGTTTTTT; V gene: TRBV30; D gene: .; clone size: .; J gene: TRBJ1-4
CDR3 protein: CASVPDRLPGLAGGAGELFF; CDR3 DNA: TGTGCCAGCGTGCCGGATCGACTTCCGGGACTAGCGGGAGGGGCCGGGGAGCTGTTTTTT; V gene: TRBV7-8; D gene: TRBD2; clone size: once; J gene: TRBJ2-2
CDR3 protein: CASSPRGWGTDTQYF; CDR3 DNA: TGTGCCAGTAGTCCCAGGGGATGGGGCACAGATACGCAGTATTTT; V gene: TRBV19; D gene: .; clone size: once; J gene: TRBJ2-3